The text below deals with one T cell receptor beta chain. The antigen is not known. This record comes from a study of OX40 agonist ivuxolimab in advanced cancers. About the research overall: While on treatment, patients had intravenous ivuxolimab at 0.01 to 10 mg/kg every 2 weeks. Study-wide results and caveats: Clones of CD4+ and CD8+ blood T cells grew by week 6 at doses of 0.1 to 3.0 mg/kg. Relative to CD4+ cells, CD8+ T cells on average had more expanded clones.

CDR3 size: 14 residues. Only in-frame clones appear in the TCRdb table, and some are missing; sequencing was by immunoSEQ multiplex PCR. The sample has about 68,000 clones; 88% are singletons. This sequence was found in an adult with an advanced solid tumor such as melanoma, head and neck, liver or kidney cancer. The source material was CD4+ or CD8+ T cells sorted from blood, sampled in a trial of the OX40 agonist ivuxolimab. V gene TRBV21-1 combines with J gene TRBJ2-7; TRBD2 is the table's D call, not checked against the DNA. TRBV21-1 counts as a pseudogene. In DNA form, the CDR3 reads TGTGCCAGCACCGCACTAGCTCTCCCCCACGAGCAGTACTTC. Protein: CASTALALPHEQYF.